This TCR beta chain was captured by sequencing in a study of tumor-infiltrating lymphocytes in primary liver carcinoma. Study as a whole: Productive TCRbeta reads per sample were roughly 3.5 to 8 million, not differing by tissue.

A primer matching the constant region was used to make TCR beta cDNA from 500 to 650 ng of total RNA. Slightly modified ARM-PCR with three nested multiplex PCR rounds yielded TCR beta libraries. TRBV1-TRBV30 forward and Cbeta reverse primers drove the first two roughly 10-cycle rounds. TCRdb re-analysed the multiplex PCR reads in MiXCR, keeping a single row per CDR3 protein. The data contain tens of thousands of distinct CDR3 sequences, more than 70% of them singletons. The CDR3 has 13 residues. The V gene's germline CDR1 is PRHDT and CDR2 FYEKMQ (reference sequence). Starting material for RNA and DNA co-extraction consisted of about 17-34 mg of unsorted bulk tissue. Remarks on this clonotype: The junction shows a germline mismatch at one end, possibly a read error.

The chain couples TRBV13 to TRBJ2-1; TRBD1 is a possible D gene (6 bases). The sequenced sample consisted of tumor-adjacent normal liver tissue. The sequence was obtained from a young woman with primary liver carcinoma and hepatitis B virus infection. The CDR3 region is CASSRGNSNKQFF. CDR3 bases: TGTGCTAGCAGCAGGGGAAACAGCAATAAGCAGTTCTTC. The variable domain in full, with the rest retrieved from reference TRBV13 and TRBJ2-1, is AAGVIQSPRHLIKEKRETATLKCYPIPRHDTVYWYQQGPGQDPQFLISFYEKMQSDKGSIPDRFSAQQFSDYHSELNMSSLELGDSALYFCASSRGNSNKQFFGPGTRLTVL.